The clone carrying this TCR beta chain was counted a few times. This sample is part of a study of shared clonotypes between healthy human individuals. CD45RO-negative CD8 cells positively selected for CCR7 made up the naive population, which excluded terminally differentiated effector memory CD45RA+ cells. The protocol was immunoSEQ multiplex PCR, while the TCRdb copy is restricted to in-frame clones and leaves out a portion. The sample lists a few million clones, 80% to 95% occurring once. V lost 4 bases, J lost 6 bases, and 10 bases lay in between. This CDR3 is 12 amino acids long. CDR1 GTSNPN and CDR2 SVGIG come from the germline V gene (reference sequence).

The rearrangement links TRBV30 to TRBJ1-5, with D maybe TRBD1 (5 bases). This receptor was identified in a man aged 18 to 29 in good health. Some clones in this sample may be carry-over from other donors' samples. Sequences were obtained from naive CD8+ T cells from PBMCs. The CDR3 DNA is TGTGCCTGGACCAGGGAAGGTCAGCCCCAGCATTTT. Protein: CAWTREGQPQHF.